This entry concerns a single TCR beta chain. The data belong to a study of blood T cell repertoires in COVID-19. Study-level background: T cells, B-cell-depleted T cells, or PBMCs provided the cDNA or gDNA that served as material.

Clones were sequenced by immunoSEQ multiplex PCR, and TCRdb holds only the in-frame ones, with some missing. The table has about 120,000 clones, around 86% seen once. V lost 11 bases and J lost 7; bases outside the gene matches: 6. This CDR3 is built from 12 residues. CDR1 is MDHEN and CDR2 is SYDVKM in the germline V gene. The chain uses TRBV28 and TRBJ2-2; 8 bases align to TRBD2. The sample consisted of peripheral blood. The TCR comes from a woman aged 70 to 79 with acute or convalescent COVID-19. DNA for the CDR3: TGTGCCTGCACGGGGGGGGTCGGGGAGCTGTTTTTT. Translation: CACTGGVGELFF.